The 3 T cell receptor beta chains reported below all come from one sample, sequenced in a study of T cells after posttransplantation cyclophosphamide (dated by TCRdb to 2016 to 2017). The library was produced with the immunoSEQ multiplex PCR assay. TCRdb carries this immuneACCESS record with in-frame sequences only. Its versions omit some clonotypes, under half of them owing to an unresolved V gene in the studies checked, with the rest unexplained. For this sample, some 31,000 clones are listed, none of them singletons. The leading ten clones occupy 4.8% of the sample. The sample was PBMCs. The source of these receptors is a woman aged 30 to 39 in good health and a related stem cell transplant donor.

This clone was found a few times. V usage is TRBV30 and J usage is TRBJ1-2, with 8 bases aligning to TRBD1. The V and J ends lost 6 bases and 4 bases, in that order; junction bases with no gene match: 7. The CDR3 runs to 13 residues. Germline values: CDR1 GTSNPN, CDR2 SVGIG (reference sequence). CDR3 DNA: TGTGCCTGCCAGGTTGACAGGGGCTATGGCTACACCTTC. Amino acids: CACQVDRGYGYTF.

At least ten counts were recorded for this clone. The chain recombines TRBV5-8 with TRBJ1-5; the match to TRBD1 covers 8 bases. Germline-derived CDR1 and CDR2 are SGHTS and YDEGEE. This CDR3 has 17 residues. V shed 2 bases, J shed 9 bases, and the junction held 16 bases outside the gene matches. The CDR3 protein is CASSFQTGTGARGPQHF. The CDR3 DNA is TGTGCCAGCAGCTTCCAAACCGGGACAGGAGCGAGAGGGCCCCAGCATTTT.

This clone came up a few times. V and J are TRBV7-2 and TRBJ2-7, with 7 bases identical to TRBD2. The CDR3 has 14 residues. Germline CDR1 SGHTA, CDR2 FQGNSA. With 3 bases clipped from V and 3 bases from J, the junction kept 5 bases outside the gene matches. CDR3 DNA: TGTGCCAGCAGCTTGGCTAGCGGAAACTACGAGCAGTACTTC. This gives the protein CASSLASGNYEQYF.